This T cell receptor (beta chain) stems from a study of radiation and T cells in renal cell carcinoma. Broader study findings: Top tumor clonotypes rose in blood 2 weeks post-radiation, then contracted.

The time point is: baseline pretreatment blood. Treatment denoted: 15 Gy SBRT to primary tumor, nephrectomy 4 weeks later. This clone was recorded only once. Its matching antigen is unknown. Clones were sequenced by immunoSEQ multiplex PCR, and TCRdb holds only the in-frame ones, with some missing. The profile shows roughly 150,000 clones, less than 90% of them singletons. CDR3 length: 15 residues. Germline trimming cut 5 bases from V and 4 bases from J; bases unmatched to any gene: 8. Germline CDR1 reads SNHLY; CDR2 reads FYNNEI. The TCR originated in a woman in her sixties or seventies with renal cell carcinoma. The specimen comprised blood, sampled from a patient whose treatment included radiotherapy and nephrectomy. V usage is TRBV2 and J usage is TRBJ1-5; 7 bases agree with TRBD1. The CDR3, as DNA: TGTGCCAGCAGTAATACAGGGGTGGTGAATCAGCCCCAGCATTTT. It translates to CASSNTGVVNQPQHF.